This TCR beta chain was obtained from a study of CD8 T cells in Susac syndrome. TEMRA cells were enriched by FACS, while CD8+ and CD4+ T cells were obtained through a negative isolation that was performed magnetically. Points from the study as a whole: The study acknowledged a relatively small number of individuals in its TCR sequencing and HLA analysis.

Concerning this clonotype itself: Its antigen remains unknown.

An input of roughly 0.45 to 1 ug of RNA was subjected to reverse transcription using random hexamers. The amplification used immunoSEQ multiplex PCR on TCR beta CDR3; it spanned 54 Vbeta and 13 Jbeta. One entry per CDR3 protein results from TCRdb running MiXCR on the immunoSEQ multiplex PCR reads. The repertoire holds approximately 100,000 distinct CDR3 sequences, about 95% seen once, with roughly 0.099% in the top ten. Germline V gene lookup returns CDR1 SNHLY and CDR2 FYNNEI. Trimming pared 1 base from V and 2 bases from J, leaving 9 bases between. This CDR3 is built from 14 residues. The chain joins TRBV2 to TRBJ2-7, with D possibly TRBD2 on 5 matching bases. The source is a human donor in good health. Sequencing was performed on CD4+ T cells from PBMCs. This chain's CDR3 is CASSEDSGPYEQYF. In nucleotides, the CDR3 is TGTGCCAGCAGTGAAGACAGCGGACCCTACGAGCAGTACTTC.